Each of the 22 T cell receptor beta chains below was sequenced from the same sample in a study of blood T cell repertoires in COVID-19. Libraries were prepared by immunoSEQ multiplex PCR; TCRdb keeps only in-frame clonotypes and omits some of them. The table lists almost 300,000 clones, under 90% of them singletons. The sequenced sample was peripheral blood. The receptors were gathered from a woman younger than 45 with COVID-19, enrolled during active disease.

The chain combines TRBV19 with TRBJ1-5; D gene ambiguous. CDR1 is LNHDA and CDR2 is SQIVND in the germline V gene (reference sequence). V was pared by 2 bases and J by 2 bases, with 10 bases between. The CDR3 consists of 15 residues. CDR3 loop: CASSISGFGNQPQHF. Written as DNA, the CDR3 is TGTGCCAGTAGTATATCGGGGTTTGGCAATCAGCCCCAGCATTTT.

This chain connects TRBV12-3 or TRBV12-4 to TRBJ2-2, with D tentatively TRBD2 (5 bases). Trimming took 6 bases from V and 2 from J, leaving 7 bases between them. This CDR3 contains 13 residues. The CDR3 bases are TGTGCCAGCAGGCGGACTAACACCGGGGAGCTGTTTTTT. Its translation is CASRRTNTGELFF.

About this clone itself: At the DNA level, this CDR3 is encoded by other sequences in the same sample as well. V and J are TRBV6-5 and TRBJ1-2; D uncertain. Germline V gives CDR1 MNHEY, CDR2 SVGAGI. V was shortened by 0 bases and J by 8 bases, with 10 bases between the two germline ends. CDR3 size: 13 residues. The CDR3 reads CASSYSTGYGYTF. The CDR3 DNA reads TGTGCCAGCAGTTACTCGACCGGGTACGGCTACACCTTC.

This chain connects TRBV7-9 to TRBJ2-5, with D possibly TRBD2 on 6 matching bases. Germline values: CDR1 SEHNR, CDR2 FQNEAQ (reference sequence). V lost 8 bases, J lost 1 base, and 14 bases lay in between. This CDR3 comprises 14 residues. The CDR3 loop is CASFGRGLQETQYF. In DNA form, the CDR3 reads TGTGCCAGCTTCGGCCGGGGACTCCAAGAGACCCAGTACTTC. The full variable domain, with the rest looked up from reference TRBV7-9 and TRBJ2-5, is DTGVSQNPRHKITKRGQNVTFRCDPISEHNRLYWYRQTLGQGPEFLTYFQNEAQLEKSRLLSDRFSAERPKGSFSTLEIQRTEQGDSAMYLCASFGRGLQETQYFGPGTRLLVL.

The chain joins TRBV7-2 to TRBJ2-2; 7 positions match TRBD1. V lost 3 bases, J lost 7 bases, and 11 bases stayed unmatched. Germline CDR1 SGHTA, CDR2 FQGNSA. The CDR3 has 16 amino acids. CDR3 protein: CASSFDRAVGVGELFF. CDR3 DNA: TGTGCCAGCAGCTTCGACAGGGCGGTTGGGGTCGGGGAGCTGTTTTTT.

The gene calls are TRBV5-1 and TRBJ2-3; 8 bases agree with TRBD2. Looked up from germline, CDR1 is SGHRS and CDR2 is YFSETQ. The CDR3 has 15 residues. V shed 1 base and J 0 bases; nucleotides not matched to a gene: 1. CDR3: CASSLTGGSTDTQYF. CDR3 in DNA: TGCGCCAGCAGCTTGACGGGGGGGAGCACAGATACGCAGTATTTT.

This chain uses TRBV2 with TRBJ2-7; 7 nucleotides agree with TRBD1. The germline V gene encodes CDR1 SNHLY and CDR2 FYNNEI. The V segment lost 5 bases and the J segment 4 bases; nucleotides outside the gene matches: 5. This CDR3 contains 13 residues. DNA for the CDR3: TGTGCCAGCAGTACCCCGGACAGGTACGAGCAGTACTTC. Protein sequence: CASSTPDRYEQYF. The variable domain in full, completed from reference TRBV2 and TRBJ2-7, reads EPEVTQTPSHQVTQMGQEVILRCVPISNHLYFYWYRQILGQKVEFLVSFYNNEISEKSEIFDDQFSVERPDGSNFTLKIRSTKLEDSAMYFCASSTPDRYEQYFGPGTRLTVT.

The chain links TRBV11-2 to TRBJ1-4; 7 bases align to TRBD1. Germline V CDR1 and CDR2: SGHAT, FQNNGV. This CDR3 has 19 residues. The V gene end was trimmed by 5 bases and the J gene end by 5 bases; junction bases not matched to a gene: 20. For the CDR3, the DNA is TGTGCCAGCAGCCAGGGGGGACCGGGACGCATCTTCGGGAATGAAAAACTGTTTTTT. Amino acids: CASSQGGPGRIFGNEKLFF. The complete variable domain, with remaining parts taken from reference TRBV11-2 and TRBJ1-4, reads EAGVAQSPRYKIIEKRQSVAFWCNPISGHATLYWYQQILGQGPKLLIQFQNNGVVDDSQLPKDRFSAERLKGVDSTLKIQPAKLEDSAVYLCASSQGGPGRIFGNEKLFFGSGTQLSVL.

This clone was found a few times. The V and J genes are TRBV3-1 (or the pseudogene TRBV3-2) and TRBJ1-1, with 8 positions matching TRBD1. Germline CDR1 is LGHDT and CDR2 is YNNKEL (reference sequence). With 6 bases clipped from V and 10 bases from J, the junction kept 4 bases outside the gene matches. The CDR3 loop spans 11 amino acids. CDR3 sequence: CASRGGTGAFF. The CDR3 DNA reads as TGTGCCAGCAGGGGCGGGACAGGAGCTTTCTTT.

This clone is a singleton in its sample. V usage is TRBV5-4 and J usage is TRBJ2-7, with 8 bases that match TRBD1. Trimming cost V 3 bases and J 4 bases; bases outside gene matches: 9. The CDR3 runs to 15 residues. Germline V gives CDR1 SGHNT, CDR2 YYREEE (reference sequence). CDR3 residues: CASSWTGTGYYEQYF. CDR3 DNA sequence: TGTGCCAGCAGCTGGACCGGGACAGGCTATTACGAGCAGTACTTC.

This rearrangement joins TRBV7-9 to TRBJ2-3; D is undetermined. The CDR3 is 15 amino acids. With 3 bases removed from V and 3 bases from J, the gap between germline ends came to 13 bases. CDR1 SEHNR and CDR2 FQNEAQ come from the germline V gene (reference sequence). The CDR3 sequence: CASSFSASSTDTQYF. The CDR3 nucleotides are TGTGCCAGCAGCTTTTCCGCGAGCTCTACAGATACGCAGTATTTT.

This chain connects TRBV5-1 to TRBJ1-2, with D tentatively TRBD1 (5 bases). The length of the CDR3 is 13 residues. Germline V gene sequence: CDR1 SGHRS, CDR2 YFSETQ. The V end was cut by 7 bases, the J end by 4 bases, with 14 bases between. The CDR3 nucleotides read TGCGCCAGCGCTCCGGGGGTCTTCTATGGCTACACCTTC. This encodes CASAPGVFYGYTF. The complete variable domain, with remaining parts taken from reference TRBV5-1 and TRBJ1-2, reads KAGVTQTPRYLIKTRGQQVTLSCSPISGHRSVSWYQQTPGQGLQFLFEYFSETQRNKGNFPGRFSGRQFSNSRSEMNVSTLELGDSALYLCASAPGVFYGYTFGSGTRLTVV.

V is TRBV16 and J is TRBJ1-6; TRBD1 might be the D (5 bases). Germline CDR1 and CDR2: KGHSY and FQNENV. Trimming left V 1 base short and J 2 bases short, with 9 bases between. The CDR3 loop spans 16 amino acids. The DNA of the CDR3 is TGTGCCAGCAGCCAATGGAAGGGGCCCTATAATTCACCCCTCCACTTT. Protein product: CASSQWKGPYNSPLHF.

V is TRBV7-2 and J is TRBJ2-3, with 10 bases matching TRBD2. CDR3 size: 15 residues. V was pared by 2 bases and J by 6 bases, with 5 bases of the junction left unmatched. The germline gives CDR1 SGHTA, CDR2 FQGNSA. The CDR3 nucleotides are TGTGCCAGCAGCTTATTAGCGGGGGGCAGGGATACGCAGTATTTT. Protein: CASSLLAGGRDTQYF. The variable domain in full, with the rest retrieved from reference TRBV7-2 and TRBJ2-3, is GAGVSQSPSNKVTEKGKDVELRCDPISGHTALYWYRQSLGQGLEFLIYFQGNSAPDKSGLPSDRFSAERTGGSVSTLTIQRTQQEDSAVYLCASSLLAGGRDTQYFGPGTRLTVL.

This chain connects TRBV4-1 to TRBJ1-3; D is uncertain. Germline V gene lookup returns CDR1 MGHRA and CDR2 YSYEKL. The CDR3 is 15 residues long. Trimming removed 2 bases from V and 0 bases from J, with 8 bases in between. Written as DNA, the CDR3 is TGCGCCAGCAGCCAACCTCGAGCCTCTGGAAACACCATATATTTT. Translated, it gives CASSQPRASGNTIYF.

This sequence joins TRBV6-4 and TRBJ1-5; 8 nucleotides align to TRBD1. Germline lookup yields CDR1 MRHNA and CDR2 SNTAGT. CDR3 length: 14 residues. V shed 5 bases and J 5 bases; nucleotides not matched to a gene: 5. The CDR3 loop is CASSPETGDQPQHF. CDR3 nucleotide sequence: TGTGCCAGCAGTCCCGAGACAGGGGATCAGCCCCAGCATTTT.

This chain connects TRBV7-8 to TRBJ1-5; D perhaps matches TRBD1 (5 bases). This CDR3 is 19 amino acids long. V was clipped by 6 bases and J by 4 bases, with 28 bases between them. Germline CDR1 is SGHVS and CDR2 is FQNEAQ. The CDR3 region is CASSPGWNTRAGGNQPQHF. The CDR3 DNA follows: TGTGCCAGCAGTCCAGGGTGGAACACACGGGCTGGTGGAAATCAGCCCCAGCATTTT.

This clone was recorded once. The chain couples TRBV28 to TRBJ2-7, with TRBD1 matching 8 bases. The CDR3 sequence is 15 residues long. CDR1 MDHEN and CDR2 SYDVKM come from the germline V gene. After removal of 4 bases from V and 4 bases from J, the junction contained 9 bases not matched to a gene. This CDR3 reads CASSSRTGMIYEQYF. CDR3 nucleotide sequence: TGTGCCAGCAGTTCGAGGACAGGGATGATTTACGAGCAGTACTTC.

This chain links TRBV7-9 with TRBJ2-7; TRBD1 is a possible D gene (6 bases). This CDR3 comprises 17 residues. Germline CDR1 and CDR2: SEHNR and FQNEAQ (reference sequence). The V end lost 4 bases, the J end lost 5 bases, and 24 bases lay between the germline ends. CDR3 loop: CASSSSRDIVRRHEQYF. The CDR3 bases are TGTGCCAGCAGCTCGTCCCGGGACATAGTAAGGCGACACGAGCAGTACTTC.

The CDR3 nucleotides are TGCGCCAGCAGCTTGGGTCCAGCGGGGGGCATGGCGGATACGCAGTATTTT. Translating it yields CASSLGPAGGMADTQYF. The gene calls are TRBV5-1 and TRBJ2-3, with 9 bases that match TRBD2. The V gene's germline CDR1 is SGHRS and CDR2 YFSETQ. The CDR3 has 17 residues. J lost 6 bases, V lost 0 bases, and 11 bases had no gene match.

This clone has only one observation. The chain combines TRBV5-4 with TRBJ1-4; TRBD1 might be the D (6 bases). Germline CDR1 SGHNT, CDR2 YYREEE (reference sequence). Deletions cut 4 bases from V and 0 bases from J, with 10 bases between. The CDR3 has 15 amino acids. CDR3 DNA sequence: TGTGCCAGCAGCAAGAAGGGGGCAACTAATGAAAAACTGTTTTTT. Translating gives CASSKKGATNEKLFF.

This chain connects TRBV20-1 to TRBJ1-1; 12 bases match TRBD1. Trimming took 3 bases from V and 7 from J; bases not matched to a gene: 6. The germline V gene encodes CDR1 DFQATT and CDR2 SNEGSKA (reference sequence). The CDR3 is 14 amino acids. CDR3 in DNA: TGCAGTGCTAGTGTCGGGACAGGGGGCCTTGAAGCTTTCTTT. Its protein is CSASVGTGGLEAFF.